The next 30 T cell receptor beta chains were all read from a single sample in a study of T cells in localized non-small cell lung cancer. Clones were sequenced by immunoSEQ multiplex PCR, and TCRdb holds only the in-frame ones, with some missing. The repertoire has 3,000 to 4,500 clones, roughly a quarter of them found once; the top ten carry roughly 8.6%. Sequencing was performed on lung tumor tissue, taken before any cancer treatment. These receptors were taken from a woman aged 35 to 69 with stage I lung adenocarcinoma.

In this sample, this clone turned up a few times. The chain links TRBV6-8 to TRBJ1-3, with 8 bases fitting TRBD1. Germline CDR1 MNHGY, CDR2 SAAAGT. V was clipped by 6 bases and J by 8 bases; unmatched bases: 6. The CDR3 has 13 amino acids. The CDR3 is CASREGQVDTIYF. CDR3 bases: TGTGCCAGCAGGGAGGGACAGGTGGACACCATATATTTT.

By proportion, this clone is medium-sized. V is TRBV9 and J is TRBJ1-3, with D uncertain. CDR1 is SGDLS and CDR2 is YYNGEE in the germline V gene. V was trimmed by 2 bases and J by 10 bases, leaving 13 bases between them. This CDR3 contains 13 residues. The CDR3 DNA reads TGTGCCAGCAGCGTGACCCCTTTAGAGACCATATATTTT. Translated, it gives CASSVTPLETIYF.

The chain joins TRBV9 to TRBJ2-7; 11 bases agree with TRBD2. The CDR3 runs to 17 residues. The junction had 5 bases not matched to a gene; V was cut back by 0 bases and J by 0 bases. The germline V gene has CDR1 SGDLS and CDR2 YYNGEE. CDR3 region: CASSVDSGRAFSYEQYF. The CDR3 DNA follows: TGTGCCAGCAGCGTAGATAGCGGGAGGGCCTTCTCCTACGAGCAGTACTTC.

This clone is categorized as large (0.1 to 1%). The chain recombines TRBV6-8 with TRBJ1-3; D uncertain. This CDR3 contains 15 residues. V lost 6 bases and J 5 bases, leaving 17 bases between the germline ends. Looked up from germline, CDR1 is MNHGY and CDR2 is SAAAGT. This CDR3 reads CASSGSIRNRNTIYF. CDR3 DNA: TGTGCCAGCAGCGGCAGTATAAGGAATCGAAACACCATATATTTT.

This clone was seen a few times. The V and J genes are TRBV10-3 and TRBJ2-5; TRBD2 agrees at 9 bases. V shed 2 bases, J shed 4 bases, and the junction held 5 bases outside the gene matches. The CDR3 spans 15 residues. Germline V gene sequence: CDR1 ENHRY, CDR2 SYGVKD. The CDR3 DNA reads as TGTGCCATCAGTGAGGCGGGGGGGCCGGGAGAGACCCAGTACTTC. Translated, it gives CAISEAGGPGETQYF.

By its share, this clone is medium-sized (0.01 to 0.1%). The chain couples TRBV6-8 to TRBJ1-1; 7 bases align to TRBD1. Germline-derived CDR1 and CDR2 are MNHGY and SAAAGT. The CDR3 loop spans 15 amino acids. V dropped 2 bases and J dropped 3; count of bases not matched to a gene: 6. This CDR3 reads CASSYGQALHTEAFF. The CDR3 bases are TGTGCCAGCAGTTACGGACAGGCTCTACACACTGAAGCTTTCTTT.

This clone was counted between two and nine times. This chain uses TRBV6-8 with TRBJ2-5; 14 bases match TRBD2. CDR1 is MNHGY, CDR2 SAAAGT, per germline. With 6 bases clipped from V and 5 bases from J, the junction kept 5 bases outside the gene matches. CDR3 length: 15 amino acids. The CDR3 protein is CASRDGLAGGETQYF. The CDR3 nucleotides are TGTGCCAGCAGGGACGGACTAGCGGGAGGTGAGACCCAGTACTTC.

The chain carries TRBV29-1 and TRBJ1-2, with D unclear. V lost 7 bases to trimming and J lost 2 bases, with 11 bases between them. The CDR3 has 12 residues. Germline V gene lookup returns CDR1 SQVTM and CDR2 ANQGSEA. CDR3 residues: CSAQDGNYGYTF. The CDR3 DNA sequence: TGCAGCGCCCAGGACGGGAACTATGGCTACACCTTC.

This clone was found a few times. This sequence joins TRBV6-8 and TRBJ1-1; D is undetermined. The germline V gene encodes CDR1 MNHGY and CDR2 SAAAGT. The CDR3 covers 13 residues. Trimming pared 6 bases from V and 2 bases from J, leaving 10 bases between. CDR3 sequence reads: CASRVLSNTEAFF. CDR3 sequence (DNA): TGTGCCAGCAGAGTGCTATCAAACACTGAAGCTTTCTTT.

Judged by abundance, this clone is medium-sized. V is TRBV6-8 and J is TRBJ2-3; no firm D call. This CDR3 spans 14 amino acids. Germline CDR1 is MNHGY and CDR2 is SAAAGT. The V and J ends lost 2 bases and 0 bases respectively, with 6 bases between them. The CDR3 bases are TGTGCCAGCAGTTACATAAGGAGCACAGATACGCAGTATTTT. Amino acids: CASSYIRSTDTQYF.

The V call is TRBV5-1, the J call TRBJ2-1; 10 bases match TRBD2. CDR3 size: 18 residues. Germline V gene data show CDR1 as SGHRS and CDR2 as YFSETQ. With 4 bases clipped from V and 7 bases from J, the junction kept 17 bases outside the gene matches. This chain's CDR3 is CASSRGLSLAGVQNEQFF. CDR3 DNA: TGCGCCAGCAGCAGGGGACTAAGCCTAGCGGGAGTTCAAAATGAGCAGTTCTTC.

This clone was recorded a few times. This sequence joins TRBV15 and TRBJ1-1; 7 bases are a match to TRBD1. Unmatched junction bases numbered 8, after V lost 2 bases and J lost 8 bases. CDR1 and CDR2 from the germline V gene are LNHNV and YYDKDF (reference sequence). The CDR3 loop spans 14 amino acids. The CDR3 DNA is TGTGCCACCAGCAGAAATACAGGGGCGGACGAAGCTTTCTTT. Its protein product is CATSRNTGADEAFF.

The chain links TRBV2 to TRBJ2-3, with 13 bases matching TRBD2. The V segment lost 6 bases and the J segment 6 bases; nucleotides outside the gene matches: 6. CDR3 size: 15 residues. The V gene's germline CDR1 is SNHLY and CDR2 FYNNEI. As DNA, the CDR3 is TGTGCCAGCAGCGAACTAGCGGGAGGGGGGGATACGCAGTATTTT. This codes for CASSELAGGGDTQYF.

By share of the sample, this clone is medium-sized (0.01 to 0.1%). The chain employs TRBV9 and TRBJ2-2; the D gene is possibly TRBD2 (6 bases). This CDR3 is built from 13 residues. Per germline, CDR1 SGDLS and CDR2 YYNGEE. Trimming shortened V by 2 bases and J by 7 bases, and 9 bases separated the two germline ends. CDR3 sequence reads: CASSVLAFGELFF. The DNA for the CDR3 is TGTGCCAGCAGCGTTCTAGCGTTCGGGGAGCTGTTTTTT.

This clone was seen a handful of times. The genes are TRBV19 and TRBJ1-2; a possible D gene is TRBD1 (6 bases). The length of the CDR3 is 14 residues. Trimming shortened V by 1 base and J by 3 bases, and 9 bases separated the two germline ends. Germline lookup yields CDR1 LNHDA and CDR2 SQIVND (reference sequence). The CDR3 reads CASSIGRQDYGYTF. The DNA of the CDR3 is TGTGCCAGTAGTATAGGTCGACAGGACTATGGCTACACCTTC.

This clone was detected a few times. This chain uses TRBV9 with TRBJ2-3; 7 bases match TRBD2. This CDR3 has 17 residues. V lost 0 bases and J lost 4; bases outside the gene matches: 11. Germline CDR1 and CDR2: SGDLS and YYNGEE. CDR3 DNA sequence: TGTGCCAGCAGCGTAGACGCTGGCGGGAGTCTATCAGATACGCAGTATTTT. It encodes CASSVDAGGSLSDTQYF.

By sample fraction, this clone is medium-sized. The rearrangement uses TRBV6-8 and TRBJ2-3; 9 bases are shared with TRBD2. CDR1 MNHGY and CDR2 SAAAGT come from the germline V gene. V shed 11 bases, J shed 3 bases, and the junction held 9 bases outside the gene matches. The CDR3 is made up of 14 amino acids. The CDR3 is CASSGGLKTDTQYF. The DNA of the CDR3 is TGTGCCTCCAGCGGGGGGCTGAAAACAGATACGCAGTATTTT.

J is TRBJ1-4 and V is TRBV30, with TRBD1 matching over 8 bases. The germline gives CDR1 GTSNPN, CDR2 SVGIG (reference sequence). The CDR3 has 14 amino acids. The V segment lost 5 bases and the J segment 5 bases; nucleotides outside the gene matches: 7. In DNA, the CDR3 is TGTGCCTGGCAATCCGGGACAGGAAATGAAAAACTGTTTTTT. Protein product: CAWQSGTGNEKLFF.

The rearrangement uses TRBV14 and TRBJ1-1, with a weak D call TRBD1 (5 bases). The germline V gene encodes CDR1 SGHDN and CDR2 FVKESK. The CDR3 loop spans 12 amino acids. Between the trimmed V and J ends, which lost 2 bases and 10 bases, there was a span of 11 bases. In DNA form, the CDR3 reads TGTGCCAGCAGCCAAATGGGGGGGGGAGCTTTCTTT. Translating gives CASSQMGGGAFF. Looking up the rest from reference TRBV14 and TRBJ1-1 gives the full variable domain: EAGVTQFPSHSVIEKGQTVTLRCDPISGHDNLYWYRRVMGKEIKFLLHFVKESKQDESGMPNNRFLAERTGGTYSTLKVQPAELEDSGVYFCASSQMGGGAFFGQGTRLTVV.

This chain joins TRBV6-8 and TRBJ2-6; either TRBD1 or TRBD2 may fit D (5 bases each). Germline-derived CDR1 and CDR2 are MNHGY and SAAAGT. V lost 5 bases and J lost 2, with 7 bases in between. CDR3 length equals 14 residues. CDR3: CASSGGAGANVLTF. DNA of the CDR3: TGTGCCAGCAGTGGGGGAGCTGGGGCCAACGTCCTGACTTTC.

In its sample, this clone was seen a few times. This chain connects TRBV10-3 to TRBJ2-3; 9 nucleotides line up with TRBD2. The CDR3 has 16 residues. J was trimmed by 1 base and V by 1 base; bases with no gene match: 3. In germline, CDR1 is ENHRY, CDR2 SYGVKD. The CDR3 sequence: CAISEFLAGGTDTQYF. In nucleotides, the CDR3 is TGTGCCATCAGTGAGTTCTTAGCGGGGGGCACAGATACGCAGTATTTT.

The V gene is TRBV29-1, the J gene TRBJ2-1; possibly TRBD2 for D (5 bases). CDR1 and CDR2 from the germline V gene are SQVTM and ANQGSEA. CDR3 length: 13 amino acids. The V end lost 2 bases, the J end lost 4 bases, and 9 bases lay between the germline ends. The CDR3 protein is CSVETTGYNEQFF. CDR3 DNA: TGCAGCGTTGAAACTACGGGGTACAATGAGCAGTTCTTC.

The J gene is TRBJ1-1, the V gene TRBV5-1; no reliable D call. Per germline, CDR1 SGHRS and CDR2 YFSETQ. Trimming cost V 1 base and J 5 bases, with 18 bases left between them. This CDR3 is built from 16 residues. The CDR3 region is CASSLLWGRDRTEAFF. DNA of the CDR3: TGCGCCAGCAGCTTGTTATGGGGTAGGGATCGGACTGAAGCTTTCTTT.

The chain carries TRBV10-3 and TRBJ2-3; D is uncertain. CDR1 and CDR2 (germline): ENHRY, SYGVKD. V lost 2 bases and J lost 5, with 5 bases in between. The CDR3 loop spans 12 amino acids. The CDR3 loop is CAISEVGDTQYF. Here the CDR3 DNA reads TGTGCCATCAGTGAGGTCGGAGATACGCAGTATTTT.

The rearrangement joins TRBV29-1 to TRBJ2-7; 8 positions match TRBD1. Looked up from germline, CDR1 is SQVTM and CDR2 is ANQGSEA. The CDR3 is 12 residues long. J gave up 4 bases and V 7 bases, and 6 bases lay outside the gene matches. For the CDR3, the DNA is TGCAGCGGGGCTACAGGGGGTTACGAGCAGTACTTC. Translation gives CSGATGGYEQYF.

The chain combines TRBV15 with TRBJ2-1; weak D call: TRBD2 (6 bases). CDR3 length: 14 amino acids. The V gene lost 6 bases and the J gene lost 4 bases, with 13 bases spanning the gap. Germline V gene lookup returns CDR1 LNHNV and CDR2 YYDKDF (reference sequence). The CDR3 loop reads CATRRPGRYNEQFF. The CDR3 nucleotides read TGTGCCACCAGACGACCTGGGAGGTACAATGAGCAGTTCTTC.

The chain employs TRBV12-5 and TRBJ1-3, with D tentatively TRBD1 (5 bases). The CDR3 has 18 residues. Germline CDR1 reads LGHNT; CDR2 reads FRNRAP. Trimming pared 3 bases from V and 4 bases from J, leaving 22 bases between. CDR3 sequence: CASGFSIRGLRPGNTIYF. The CDR3 DNA sequence: TGTGCTAGTGGTTTTTCCATTAGGGGACTACGGCCGGGAAACACCATATATTTT. The complete variable domain, with remaining parts taken from reference TRBV12-5 and TRBJ1-3, reads DARVTQTPRHKVTEMGQEVTMRCQPILGHNTVFWYRQTMMQGLELLAYFRNRAPLDDSGMPKDRFSAEMPDATLATLKIQPSEPRDSAVYFCASGFSIRGLRPGNTIYFGEGSWLTVV.

In its sample, this clone was seen a few times. V usage is TRBV5-1 and J usage is TRBJ1-2; 8 bases match TRBD1. Trimming took 4 bases from V and 0 from J; bases not matched to a gene: 5. The CDR3 is made up of 15 amino acids. The germline V gene encodes CDR1 SGHRS and CDR2 YFSETQ. CDR3 DNA sequence: TGCGCCAGCAGCCGGACAGGGTCAGCTAACTATGGCTACACCTTC. Translated, it gives CASSRTGSANYGYTF. The entire variable domain, with the rest obtained from reference TRBV5-1 and TRBJ1-2, is as follows: KAGVTQTPRYLIKTRGQQVTLSCSPISGHRSVSWYQQTPGQGLQFLFEYFSETQRNKGNFPGRFSGRQFSNSRSEMNVSTLELGDSALYLCASSRTGSANYGYTFGSGTRLTVV.

This clone was seen more than once but under ten times. This rearrangement joins TRBV6-8 to TRBJ1-1, with a possible D match to TRBD1 (6 bases). Germline-derived CDR1 and CDR2 are MNHGY and SAAAGT. V lost 10 bases to trimming and J lost 4 bases, with 19 bases between them. CDR3 length equals 14 residues. CDR3 sequence reads: CAIREQGGVTEAFF. CDR3 DNA: TGTGCCATCAGAGAACAGGGAGGAGTCACTGAAGCTTTCTTT.

This clone is labeled medium-sized (0.01 to 0.1%). This chain connects TRBV11-3 to TRBJ2-7; 7 positions match TRBD1. Germline trimming cut 7 bases from V and 2 bases from J; bases unmatched to any gene: 8. The CDR3 spans 14 residues. Germline V CDR1 and CDR2: SGHNT, YENEEA. CDR3 sequence (DNA): TGTGCCAGCAATAGACAGGGAGTCCCCTACGAGCAGTACTTC. Its protein is CASNRQGVPYEQYF. Variable domain in full (rest from reference TRBV11-3 and TRBJ2-7): EAGVVQSPRYKIIEKKQPVAFWCNPISGHNTLYWYLQNLGQGPELLIRYENEEAVDDSQLPKDRFSAERLKGVDSTLKIQPAELGDSAVYLCASNRQGVPYEQYFGPGTRLTVT.